A single sample is the source of the 15 T cell receptor beta chains below, sequenced in a study of T cells after yellow fever vaccination (dated by TCRdb to about 2019). To prepare the library, 5' RACE was applied. The data were produced on an Illumina HiSeq 2500. The raw public data were reprocessed by TCRdb itself: fastp quality trimming at Q25, MiXCR clonotype calling, in-frame beta chains only. When rows share a CDR3 protein, they turn into one entry using the most common DNA and genes. The sample table records about 630,000 distinct CDR3 sequences; about 12% of these occur just once. The ten largest account for more than 12% of the sample. The treatment or condition label on this specimen signifies: live attenuated yellow fever vaccine strain. Sequenced here: PBMCs, sampled on the day of the yellow fever booster vaccination. The receptors shown here come from a man aged 25 to 40 who received the YFV17D yellow fever vaccine.

Many counts were recorded for this clonotype. V gene TRBV7-6 combines with J gene TRBJ2-3; TRBD2 aligns across 9 bases. This CDR3 is built from 15 residues. Trimming took 4 bases from V and 5 from J; bases not matched to a gene: 7. Germline CDR1 and CDR2: SGHVS and FNYEAQ. The CDR3 loop reads CASSSSGMVGDTQYF. The CDR3 nucleotides read TGTGCCAGCAGCTCTAGCGGGATGGTCGGAGATACGCAGTATTTT.

This clonotype has only a few counts. The chain couples TRBV4-3 to TRBJ2-1, with 8 nucleotides matching TRBD2. The germline V gene has CDR1 LGHNA and CDR2 YSLEER. The ends lost 0 bases at V and 2 bases at J; junction bases unmatched: 3. This CDR3 has 16 amino acids. CDR3 DNA: TGCGCCAGCAGCCAAGAGGCAGCGGGAGCCTACAATGAGCAGTTCTTC. Protein sequence: CASSQEAAGAYNEQFF.

This sequence joins TRBV11-2 and TRBJ2-5; D not certain. The CDR3 is 14 amino acids. Germline CDR1 and CDR2: SGHAT and FQNNGV. Trimming took 1 base from V and 5 from J, leaving 11 bases between them. The CDR3 sequence is CASSLGSGVETQYF. DNA for the CDR3: TGTGCCAGCAGCTTAGGGAGTGGGGTGGAGACCCAGTACTTC.

J is TRBJ2-7 and V is TRBV6-2 or TRBV6-3; tentatively, D is TRBD1 (5 bases). The CDR3 totals 15 residues. V lost 7 bases and J 5 bases, leaving 21 bases between the germline ends. Germline CDR1 MNHEY, CDR2 SVGEGT. CDR3 protein: CASKSREIVRHEQYF. DNA for the CDR3: TGTGCCAGCAAGAGCAGGGAAATCGTCAGACACGAGCAGTACTTC.

The CDR3 here is CASSPTGDSNQPQHF. The CDR3, as DNA: TGCGCCAGCAGCCCGACAGGGGATAGCAATCAGCCCCAGCATTTT. This chain uses TRBV5-1 with TRBJ1-5, with 8 bases fitting TRBD1. CDR1 is SGHRS, CDR2 YFSETQ, per germline. The length of the CDR3 is 15 residues. V was clipped by 4 bases and J by 0 bases; unmatched bases: 3.

This clonotype was observed a handful of times. The V and J genes are TRBV19 and TRBJ2-3, with 8 positions matching TRBD2. The CDR3 consists of 14 residues. Germline assignment: CDR1 LNHDA and CDR2 SQIVND (reference sequence). The ends lost 5 bases at V and 11 bases at J; junction bases unmatched: 12. The CDR3 DNA sequence: TGTGCCAGTAGTGGGACTAGTGGGCCGTGGGGGCAGTATTTT. Translating it yields CASSGTSGPWGQYF.

The chain has TRBV7-9 and TRBJ2-5; a weak D match, TRBD2 (5 bases). Germline CDR1 SEHNR, CDR2 FQNEAQ (reference sequence). This CDR3 spans 14 amino acids. Trimming left V 2 bases short and J 5 bases short, with 12 bases between. CDR3 region: CASSLTGIRETQYF. As DNA, the CDR3 is TGTGCCAGCAGCTTAACGGGGATTCGGGAGACCCAGTACTTC.

At least ten counts were recorded for this clonotype. The rearrangement links TRBV6-1 to TRBJ1-6, with a possible D match to TRBD1 (6 bases). Germline-derived CDR1 and CDR2 are MNHNS and SASEGT. The CDR3 loop spans 14 amino acids. V shed 5 bases and J shed 11 bases, with 16 bases lying between them. The CDR3 reads CASSLTGIVTPLHF. The CDR3 DNA reads as TGTGCCAGCAGTCTTACAGGGATTGTAACACCCCTCCACTTT.

The genes are TRBV5-5 and TRBJ1-1; possible D gene TRBD1, 5 bases. Trimming left V 1 base short and J 4 bases short, with 14 bases between. Germline values: CDR1 SGHKS, CDR2 YYEKEE (reference sequence). CDR3 length: 15 amino acids. The CDR3 DNA sequence: TGTGCCAGCAGCTTGTTCCGGACACCGGCCACTGAAGCTTTCTTT. It yields the protein CASSLFRTPATEAFF.

This clonotype was found a few times. This chain joins TRBV20-1 and TRBJ1-4; no clear D. The V gene lost 0 bases and the J gene lost 7 bases, with 15 bases spanning the gap. CDR3 size: 15 residues. Germline-derived CDR1 and CDR2 are DFQATT and SNEGSKA (reference sequence). The CDR3 region has the DNA TGCAGTGCTAGAGATCCCAACAGAGTACCTGAAAAACTGTTTTTT. Translating gives CSARDPNRVPEKLFF.

Only a few counts were recorded for this clonotype. The V gene is TRBV6-5, the J gene TRBJ2-5; D may match TRBD1 or TRBD2 (6 bases each). With 2 bases removed from V and 1 base from J, the gap between germline ends came to 11 bases. The germline gives CDR1 MNHEY, CDR2 SVGAGI. The CDR3 loop spans 15 amino acids. CDR3 amino acids: CASSYTGAPQETQYF. The CDR3 bases are TGTGCCAGCAGTTACACGGGGGCCCCCCAAGAGACCCAGTACTTC.

This clonotype was counted between two and nine times. The chain employs TRBV19 and TRBJ1-5, with D hard to call. The V gene's germline CDR1 is LNHDA and CDR2 SQIVND (reference sequence). The CDR3 sequence is 15 residues long. V was clipped by 8 bases and J by 0 bases, with 14 bases between them. CDR3 in DNA: TGTGCCAGTTGCCGTTCAGTCTATAGCAATCAGCCCCAGCATTTT. Protein sequence: CASCRSVYSNQPQHF.

This clonotype was counted between two and nine times. The chain uses TRBV20-1 and TRBJ1-1; TRBD1 is a possible D gene (5 bases). CDR3 length: 13 residues. In germline, CDR1 is DFQATT, CDR2 SNEGSKA (reference sequence). V dropped 6 bases and J dropped 4 bases, with 15 bases sitting between them. In DNA form, the CDR3 reads TGCAGTGCGACCTACAGGACGGGCACTGAAGCTTTCTTT. It encodes CSATYRTGTEAFF.

This chain connects TRBV27 to TRBJ1-1; D is perhaps TRBD1 (6 bases). V lost 3 bases to trimming and J lost 0 bases, with 20 bases between them. This CDR3 region has 18 residues. CDR1 and CDR2 from the germline V gene are MNHEY and SMNVEV (reference sequence). CDR3 nucleotide sequence: TGTGCCAGCAGTTTGAAACGGCCCGGGGGCAGGATGAACACTGAAGCTTTCTTT. Its protein is CASSLKRPGGRMNTEAFF.

V and J are TRBV12-3 or TRBV12-4 and TRBJ2-7, with 12 bases lining up with TRBD2. This CDR3 is 18 amino acids long. J was trimmed by 5 bases and V by 5 bases; bases with no gene match: 16. The CDR3 nucleotides read TGTGCCAGCAGTAACCAAATACTAGCGGGAGGAGGTTTCGACGAGCAGTACTTC. Protein: CASSNQILAGGGFDEQYF.